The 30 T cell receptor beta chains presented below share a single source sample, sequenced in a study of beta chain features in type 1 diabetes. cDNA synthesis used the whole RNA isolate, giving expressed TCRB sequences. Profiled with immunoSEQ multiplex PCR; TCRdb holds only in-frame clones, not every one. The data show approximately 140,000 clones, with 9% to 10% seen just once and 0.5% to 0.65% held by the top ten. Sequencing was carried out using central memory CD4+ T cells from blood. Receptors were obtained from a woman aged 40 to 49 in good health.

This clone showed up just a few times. CDR3 in DNA: TGTGCCAGCAGCTCCCGGCCAGGGACTAGCCCAGATACGCAGTATTTT. The encoded protein is CASSSRPGTSPDTQYF. This rearrangement joins TRBV7-9 to TRBJ2-3; 9 nucleotides match TRBD2. J lost 4 bases, V lost 4 bases, and 9 bases had no gene match. CDR1 is SEHNR and CDR2 is FQNEAQ in the germline V gene (reference sequence). CDR3 length: 16 residues.

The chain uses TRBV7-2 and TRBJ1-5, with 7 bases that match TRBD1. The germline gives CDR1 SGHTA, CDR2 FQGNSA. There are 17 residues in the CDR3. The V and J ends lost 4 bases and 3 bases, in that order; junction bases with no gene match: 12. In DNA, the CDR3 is TGTGCCAGCAGCTGGCAACCGGGACAGATCCTCAATCAGCCCCAGCATTTT. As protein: CASSWQPGQILNQPQHF.

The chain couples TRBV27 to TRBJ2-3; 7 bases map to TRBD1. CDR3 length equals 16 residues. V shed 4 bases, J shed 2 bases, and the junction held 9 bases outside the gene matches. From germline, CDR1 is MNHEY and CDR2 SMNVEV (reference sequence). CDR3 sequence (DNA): TGTGCCAGCAGTTCCTCCGGACAGGAACCCACAGATACGCAGTATTTT. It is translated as CASSSSGQEPTDTQYF.

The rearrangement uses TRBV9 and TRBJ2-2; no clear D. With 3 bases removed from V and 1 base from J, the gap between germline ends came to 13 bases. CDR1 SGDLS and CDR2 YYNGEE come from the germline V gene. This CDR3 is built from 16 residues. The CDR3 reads CASSGPGLKNTGELFF. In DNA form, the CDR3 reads TGTGCCAGCAGCGGCCCGGGTCTGAAGAACACCGGGGAGCTGTTTTTT.

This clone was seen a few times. The chain's CDR3 is CASSTPGQGNNEQFF. CDR3 in DNA: TGTGCCAGCAGCACACCGGGACAGGGGAACAATGAGCAGTTCTTC. This chain connects TRBV5-4 to TRBJ2-1; 10 bases map to TRBD1. The V segment lost 4 bases and the J segment 5 bases; nucleotides outside the gene matches: 6. The CDR3 runs to 15 residues. Germline CDR1 and CDR2: SGHNT and YYREEE (reference sequence).

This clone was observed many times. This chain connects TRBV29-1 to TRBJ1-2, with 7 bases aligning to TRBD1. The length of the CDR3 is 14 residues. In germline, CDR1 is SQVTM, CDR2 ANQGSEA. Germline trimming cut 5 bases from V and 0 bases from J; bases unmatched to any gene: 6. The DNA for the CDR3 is TGCAGCGTTACAGGGGCTGGGGCTAACTATGGCTACACCTTC. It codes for CSVTGAGANYGYTF. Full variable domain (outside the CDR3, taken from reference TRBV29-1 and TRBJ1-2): SAVISQKPSRDICQRGTSLTIQCQVDSQVTMMFWYRQQPGQSLTLIATANQGSEATYESGFVIDKFPISRPNLTFSTLTVSNMSPEDSSIYLCSVTGAGANYGYTFGSGTRLTVV.

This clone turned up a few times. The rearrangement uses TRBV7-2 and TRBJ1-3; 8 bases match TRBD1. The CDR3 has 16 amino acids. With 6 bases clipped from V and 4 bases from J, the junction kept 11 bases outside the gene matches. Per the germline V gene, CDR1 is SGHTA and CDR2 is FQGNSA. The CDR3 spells CASSRQGQLAGNTIYF. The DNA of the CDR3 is TGTGCCAGCAGTCGACAGGGGCAATTAGCAGGAAACACCATATATTTT.

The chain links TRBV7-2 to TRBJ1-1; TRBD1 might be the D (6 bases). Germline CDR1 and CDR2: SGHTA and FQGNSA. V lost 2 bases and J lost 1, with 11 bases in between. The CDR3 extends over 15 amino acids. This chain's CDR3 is CASSLIGQQNTEAFF. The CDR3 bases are TGTGCCAGCAGCTTAATCGGACAGCAGAACACTGAAGCTTTCTTT.

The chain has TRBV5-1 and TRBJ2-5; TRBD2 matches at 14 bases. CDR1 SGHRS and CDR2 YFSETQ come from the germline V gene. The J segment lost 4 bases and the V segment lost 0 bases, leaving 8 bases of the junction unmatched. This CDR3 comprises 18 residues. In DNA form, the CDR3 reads TGCGCCAGCAGCTTGGGAGGACTAGCGGGGGGAGGCGGAGAGACCCAGTACTTC. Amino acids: CASSLGGLAGGGGETQYF.

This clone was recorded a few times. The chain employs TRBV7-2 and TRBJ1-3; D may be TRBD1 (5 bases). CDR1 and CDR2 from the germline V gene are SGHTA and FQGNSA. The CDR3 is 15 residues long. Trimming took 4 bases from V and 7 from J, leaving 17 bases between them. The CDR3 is CASSYLLGGRNTIYF. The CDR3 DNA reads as TGTGCCAGCAGCTACCTTTTGGGGGGACGGAACACCATATATTTT.

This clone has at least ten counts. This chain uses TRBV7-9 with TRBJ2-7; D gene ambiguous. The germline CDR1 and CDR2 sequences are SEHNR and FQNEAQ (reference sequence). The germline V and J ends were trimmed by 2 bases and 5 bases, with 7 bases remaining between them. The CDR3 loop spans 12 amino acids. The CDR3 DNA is TGTGCCAGCAGCTTATCTGTTAACGAGCAGTACTTC. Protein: CASSLSVNEQYF. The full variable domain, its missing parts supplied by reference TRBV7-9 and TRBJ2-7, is DTGVSQNPRHKITKRGQNVTFRCDPISEHNRLYWYRQTLGQGPEFLTYFQNEAQLEKSRLLSDRFSAERPKGSFSTLEIQRTEQGDSAMYLCASSLSVNEQYFGPGTRLTVT.

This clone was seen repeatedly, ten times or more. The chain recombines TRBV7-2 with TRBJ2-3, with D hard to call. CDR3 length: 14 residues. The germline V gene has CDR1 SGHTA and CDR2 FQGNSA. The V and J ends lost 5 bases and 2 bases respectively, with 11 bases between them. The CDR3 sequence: CASSPGMVTDTQYF. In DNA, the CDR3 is TGTGCCAGCAGCCCCGGTATGGTCACAGATACGCAGTATTTT.

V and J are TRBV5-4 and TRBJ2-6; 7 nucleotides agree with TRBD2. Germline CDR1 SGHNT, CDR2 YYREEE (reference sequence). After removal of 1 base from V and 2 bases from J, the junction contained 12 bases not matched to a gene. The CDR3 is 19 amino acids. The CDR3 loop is CASSLPYGGGIAGANVLTF. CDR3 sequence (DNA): TGTGCCAGCAGCTTGCCGTATGGGGGGGGAATAGCTGGGGCCAACGTCCTGACTTTC.

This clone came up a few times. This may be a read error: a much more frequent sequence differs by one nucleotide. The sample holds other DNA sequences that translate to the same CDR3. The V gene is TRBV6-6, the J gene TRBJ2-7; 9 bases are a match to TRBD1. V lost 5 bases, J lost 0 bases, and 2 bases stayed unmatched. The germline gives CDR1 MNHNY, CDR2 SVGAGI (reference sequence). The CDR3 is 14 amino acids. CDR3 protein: CASSGTGSSYEQYF. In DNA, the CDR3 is TGTGCCAGCAGTGGGACAGGGAGCTCCTACGAGCAGTACTTC.

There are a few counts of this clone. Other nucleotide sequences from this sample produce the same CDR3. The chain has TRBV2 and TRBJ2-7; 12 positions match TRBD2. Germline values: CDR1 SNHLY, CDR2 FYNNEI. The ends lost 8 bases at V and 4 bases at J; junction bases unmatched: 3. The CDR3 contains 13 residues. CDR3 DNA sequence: TGTGCCAGCCAAACTAGCGGGGGGTACGAGCAGTACTTC. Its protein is CASQTSGGYEQYF.

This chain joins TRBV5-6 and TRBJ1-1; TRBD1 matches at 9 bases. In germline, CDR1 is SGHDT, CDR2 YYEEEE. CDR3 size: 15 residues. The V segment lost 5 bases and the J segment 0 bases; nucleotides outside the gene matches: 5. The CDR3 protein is CASRPDRGMNTEAFF. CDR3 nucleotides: TGTGCCAGCAGACCCGACAGGGGGATGAACACTGAAGCTTTCTTT.

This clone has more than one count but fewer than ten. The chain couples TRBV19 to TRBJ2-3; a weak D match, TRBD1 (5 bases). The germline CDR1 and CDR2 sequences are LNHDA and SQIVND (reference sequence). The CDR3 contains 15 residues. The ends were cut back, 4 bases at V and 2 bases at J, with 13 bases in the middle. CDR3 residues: CASSRRQTYTDTQYF. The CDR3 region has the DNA TGTGCCAGTAGTAGGAGACAGACCTACACAGATACGCAGTATTTT.

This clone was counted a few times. CDR3 DNA: TGTGCCAGCAAGAGACTAGCGGGGATTGGAGATACGCAGTATTTT. It is translated as CASKRLAGIGDTQYF. The V gene is TRBV2, the J gene TRBJ2-3; TRBD2 matches 11 bases. With V trimmed by 7 bases and J by 5 bases, 8 bases remained unmatched. CDR1 and CDR2 from the germline V gene are SNHLY and FYNNEI. The CDR3 runs 15 residues.

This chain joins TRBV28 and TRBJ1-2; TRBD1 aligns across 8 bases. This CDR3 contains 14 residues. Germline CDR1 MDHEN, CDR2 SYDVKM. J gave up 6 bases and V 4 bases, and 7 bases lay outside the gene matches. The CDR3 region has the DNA TGTGCCAGCAGTTCTACGACAGGGGTCCATGGCTACACCTTC. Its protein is CASSSTTGVHGYTF.

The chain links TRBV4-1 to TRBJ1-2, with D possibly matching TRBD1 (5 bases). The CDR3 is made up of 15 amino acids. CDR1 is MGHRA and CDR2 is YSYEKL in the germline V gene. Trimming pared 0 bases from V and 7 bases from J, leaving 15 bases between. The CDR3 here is CASSQDGPRATGYTF. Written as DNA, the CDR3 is TGCGCCAGCAGCCAAGATGGTCCCAGGGCTACTGGCTACACCTTC.

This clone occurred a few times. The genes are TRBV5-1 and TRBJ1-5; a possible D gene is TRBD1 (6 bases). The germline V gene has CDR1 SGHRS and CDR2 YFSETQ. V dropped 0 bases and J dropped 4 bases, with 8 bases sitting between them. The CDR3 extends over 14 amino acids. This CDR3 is CASSLEQGNQPQHF. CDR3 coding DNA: TGCGCCAGCAGCTTGGAACAGGGAAATCAGCCCCAGCATTTT.

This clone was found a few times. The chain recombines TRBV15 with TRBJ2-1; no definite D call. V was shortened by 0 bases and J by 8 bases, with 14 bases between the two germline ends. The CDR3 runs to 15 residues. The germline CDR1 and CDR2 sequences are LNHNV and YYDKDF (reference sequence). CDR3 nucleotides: TGTGCCACCAGCAGAGATAGGCGAACAGTGGATGAGCAGTTCTTC. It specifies CATSRDRRTVDEQFF.

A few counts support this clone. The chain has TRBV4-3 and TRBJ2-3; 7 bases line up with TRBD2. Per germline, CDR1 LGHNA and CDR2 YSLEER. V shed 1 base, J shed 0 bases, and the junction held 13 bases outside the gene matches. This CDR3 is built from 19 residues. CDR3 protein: CASSQAPPGGTPSTDTQYF. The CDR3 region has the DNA TGCGCCAGCAGCCAAGCCCCTCCCGGGGGGACCCCTAGCACAGATACGCAGTATTTT.

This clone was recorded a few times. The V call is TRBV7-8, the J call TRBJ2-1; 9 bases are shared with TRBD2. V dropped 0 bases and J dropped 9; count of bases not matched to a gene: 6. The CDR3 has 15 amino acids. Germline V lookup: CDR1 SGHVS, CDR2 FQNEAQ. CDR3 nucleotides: TGTGCCAGCAGCTTAGCAGGGGCGGGGGGGCGTGAGCAGTTCTTC. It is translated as CASSLAGAGGREQFF.

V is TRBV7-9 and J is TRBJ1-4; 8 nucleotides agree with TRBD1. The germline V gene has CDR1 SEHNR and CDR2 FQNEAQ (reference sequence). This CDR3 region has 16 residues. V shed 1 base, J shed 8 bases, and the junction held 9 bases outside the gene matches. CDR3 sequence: CASSLDLQGATEKLFF. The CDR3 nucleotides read TGTGCCAGCAGCTTAGACCTTCAGGGGGCGACGGAAAAACTGTTTTTT.

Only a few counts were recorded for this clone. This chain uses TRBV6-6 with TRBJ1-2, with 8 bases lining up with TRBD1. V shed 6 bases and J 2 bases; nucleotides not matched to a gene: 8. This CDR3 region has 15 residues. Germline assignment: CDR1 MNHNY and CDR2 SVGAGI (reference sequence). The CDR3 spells CASRVPGTGNYGYTF. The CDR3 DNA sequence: TGTGCCAGCAGGGTGCCTGGGACAGGAAACTATGGCTACACCTTC.

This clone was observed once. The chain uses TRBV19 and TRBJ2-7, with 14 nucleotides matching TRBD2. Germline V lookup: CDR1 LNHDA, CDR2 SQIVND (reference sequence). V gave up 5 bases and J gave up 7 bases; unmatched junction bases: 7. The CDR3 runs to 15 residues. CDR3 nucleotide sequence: TGTGCCAGTAGTGTGGGACTAGCGGGGGCTAGGGAGCAGTACTTC. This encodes CASSVGLAGAREQYF.

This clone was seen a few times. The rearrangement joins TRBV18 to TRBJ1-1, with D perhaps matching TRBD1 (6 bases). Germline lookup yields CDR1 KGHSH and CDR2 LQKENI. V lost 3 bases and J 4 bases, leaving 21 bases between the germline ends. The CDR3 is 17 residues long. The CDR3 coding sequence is TGTGCCAGCTCACCCCAAGCCCTCAGGCAAGGGGGCACTGAAGCTTTCTTT. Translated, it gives CASSPQALRQGGTEAFF.

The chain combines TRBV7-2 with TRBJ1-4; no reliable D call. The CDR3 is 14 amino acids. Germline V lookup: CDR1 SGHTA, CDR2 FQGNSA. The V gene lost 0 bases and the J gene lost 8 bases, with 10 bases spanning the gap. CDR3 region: CASSLASIGEKLFF. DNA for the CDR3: TGTGCCAGCAGCTTAGCTTCGATCGGGGAAAAACTGTTTTTT.

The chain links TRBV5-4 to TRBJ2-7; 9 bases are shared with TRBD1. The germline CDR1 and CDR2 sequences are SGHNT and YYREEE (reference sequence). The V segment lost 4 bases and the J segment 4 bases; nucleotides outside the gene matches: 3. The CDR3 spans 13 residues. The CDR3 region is CASSRGTGYEQYF. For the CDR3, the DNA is TGTGCCAGCAGCCGCGGGACAGGGTACGAGCAGTACTTC. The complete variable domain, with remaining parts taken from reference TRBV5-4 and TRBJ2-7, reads ETGVTQSPTHLIKTRGQQVTLRCSSQSGHNTVSWYQQALGQGPQFIFQYYREEENGRGNFPPRFSGLQFPNYSSELNVNALELDDSALYLCASSRGTGYEQYFGPGTRLTVT.